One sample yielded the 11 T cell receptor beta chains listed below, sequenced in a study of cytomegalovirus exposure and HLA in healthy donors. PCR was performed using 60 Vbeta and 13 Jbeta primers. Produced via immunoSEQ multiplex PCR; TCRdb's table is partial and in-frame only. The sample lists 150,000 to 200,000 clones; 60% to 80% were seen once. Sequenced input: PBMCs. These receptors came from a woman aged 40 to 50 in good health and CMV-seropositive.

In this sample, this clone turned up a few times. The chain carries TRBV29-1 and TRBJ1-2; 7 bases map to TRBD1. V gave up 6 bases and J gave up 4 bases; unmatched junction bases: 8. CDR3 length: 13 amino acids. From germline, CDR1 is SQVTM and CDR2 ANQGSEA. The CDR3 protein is CSVDLGQAYGYTF. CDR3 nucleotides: TGCAGCGTGGACCTTGGACAGGCCTATGGCTACACCTTC.

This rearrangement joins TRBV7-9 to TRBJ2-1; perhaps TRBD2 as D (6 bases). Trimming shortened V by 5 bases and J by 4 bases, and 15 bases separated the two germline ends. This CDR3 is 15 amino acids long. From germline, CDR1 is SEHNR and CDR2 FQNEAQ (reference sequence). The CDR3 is CASSPPGLPYNEQFF. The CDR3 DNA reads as TGTGCCAGCAGCCCACCGGGACTGCCTTACAATGAGCAGTTCTTC.

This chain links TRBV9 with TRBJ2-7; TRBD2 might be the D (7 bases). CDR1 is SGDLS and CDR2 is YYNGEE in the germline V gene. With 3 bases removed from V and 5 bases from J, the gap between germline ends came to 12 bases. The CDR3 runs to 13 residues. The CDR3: CASSEGGEDEQYF. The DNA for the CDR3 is TGTGCCAGCAGCGAGGGGGGGGAGGACGAGCAGTACTTC.

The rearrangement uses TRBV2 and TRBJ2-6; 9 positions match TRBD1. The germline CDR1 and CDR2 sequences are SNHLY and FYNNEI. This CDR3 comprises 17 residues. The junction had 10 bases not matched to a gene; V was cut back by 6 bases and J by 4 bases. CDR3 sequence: CASSGDRAGSGANVLTF. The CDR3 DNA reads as TGTGCCAGCAGCGGGGACAGGGCAGGGTCAGGGGCCAACGTCCTGACTTTC. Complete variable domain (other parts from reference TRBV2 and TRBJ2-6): EPEVTQTPSHQVTQMGQEVILRCVPISNHLYFYWYRQILGQKVEFLVSFYNNEISEKSEIFDDQFSVERPDGSNFTLKIRSTKLEDSAMYFCASSGDRAGSGANVLTFGAGSRLTVL.

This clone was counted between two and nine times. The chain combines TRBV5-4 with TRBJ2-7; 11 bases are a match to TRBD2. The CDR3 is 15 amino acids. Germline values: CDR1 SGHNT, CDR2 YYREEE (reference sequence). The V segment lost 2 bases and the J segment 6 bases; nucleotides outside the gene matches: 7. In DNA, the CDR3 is TGTGCCAGCAGCTTTACTAGCGGGAGTACCGGCGAGCAGTACTTC. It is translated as CASSFTSGSTGEQYF.

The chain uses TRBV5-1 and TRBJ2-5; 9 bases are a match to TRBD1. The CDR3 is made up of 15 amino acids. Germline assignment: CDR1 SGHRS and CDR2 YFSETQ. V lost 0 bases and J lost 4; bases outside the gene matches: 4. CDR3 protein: CASSLVTGGSETQYF. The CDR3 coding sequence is TGCGCCAGCAGCTTGGTTACAGGGGGCTCAGAGACCCAGTACTTC.

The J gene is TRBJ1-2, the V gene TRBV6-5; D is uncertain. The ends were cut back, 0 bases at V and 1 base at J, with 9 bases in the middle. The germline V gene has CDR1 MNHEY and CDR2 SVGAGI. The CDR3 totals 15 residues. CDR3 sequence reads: CASSYSHSFNYGYTF. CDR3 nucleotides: TGTGCCAGCAGTTACTCCCACAGCTTTAACTATGGCTACACCTTC.

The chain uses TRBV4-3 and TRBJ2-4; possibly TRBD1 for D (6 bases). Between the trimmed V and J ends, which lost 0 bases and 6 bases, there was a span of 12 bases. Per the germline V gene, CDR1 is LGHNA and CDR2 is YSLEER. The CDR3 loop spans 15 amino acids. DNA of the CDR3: TGCGCCAGCAGCCAAGACTTCCAGGGGTCAAACATTCAGTACTTC. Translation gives CASSQDFQGSNIQYF.

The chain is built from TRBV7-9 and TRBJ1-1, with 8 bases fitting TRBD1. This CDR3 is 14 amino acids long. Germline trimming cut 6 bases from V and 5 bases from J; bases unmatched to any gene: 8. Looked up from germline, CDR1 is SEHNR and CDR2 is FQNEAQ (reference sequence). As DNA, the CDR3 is TGTGCCAGCAGTACCCAGGGGGCCGGGACTGAAGCTTTCTTT. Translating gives CASSTQGAGTEAFF.

This chain's CDR3 is CASSQEGSGSATGELFF. CDR3 DNA sequence: TGCGCCAGCAGCCAAGAAGGAAGCGGGAGTGCGACCGGGGAGCTGTTTTTT. The chain carries TRBV4-1 and TRBJ2-2; 8 nucleotides align to TRBD2. J gave up 5 bases and V 0 bases, and 8 bases lay outside the gene matches. Germline V gene sequence: CDR1 MGHRA, CDR2 YSYEKL. The CDR3 covers 17 residues.

CDR3 nucleotides: TGTGCCAGCAGCCCAGGATCGATCTCCAGGGAAGCTTTCTTT. Protein sequence: CASSPGSISREAFF. The V call is TRBV6-5, the J call TRBJ1-1; the D is unclear. The CDR3 runs to 14 residues. Looked up from germline, CDR1 is MNHEY and CDR2 is SVGAGI. V was pared by 6 bases and J by 8 bases, with 19 bases between.